Sequencing of this T cell receptor beta chain was carried out in a study of shared clonotypes between healthy human individuals. Study in general: A donor's plate count was three for CD4 naive and three for CD4 memory; CD8 naive had two and CD8 memory one. Overall study findings and caveats: Sharing across four donors was highest in naive CD4 (about 5%) and lowest in memory CD8 (approximately 0.4%). The diversity represented, both genetic and in exposure history, was limited by few donors.

Points on this clone: The antigen remains unidentified.

Germline values: CDR1 MDHEN, CDR2 SYDVKM. V was pared by 6 bases and J by 4 bases, with 0 bases between. The CDR3 is made up of 9 amino acids. In the CD4+ fraction, cells were divided into CD45RA+ naive and CD45RA-negative memory subsets. Clones were sequenced by immunoSEQ multiplex PCR, and TCRdb holds only the in-frame ones, with some missing. Seen here are around 980,000 clones, around 78% observed once, and the top ten hold roughly 0.62%. The V and J genes are TRBV28 and TRBJ1-2; D gene ambiguous. The source is a man aged 18 to 29 in good health. Some clones in this sample may be carry-over from other donors' samples. Sequencing used memory CD4+ T cells from PBMCs. Subset here: CD45RA-negative fraction. As DNA, the CDR3 is TGTGCCAGCAGCTATGGCTACACCTTC. Translated: CASSYGYTF.